This T cell receptor beta chain was recovered during a study of regulatory T cells in long-lasting Graves disease. Findings and limits, study-wide: With persistent disease, TRBV28, TRBJ1-2 and TRBJ2-5 were the favored segments. Persistent Graves' patients possessed reduced TCR diversity relative to recently diagnosed ones.

The CDR3 is 14 amino acids. CDR1 is MDHEN and CDR2 is SYDVKM in the germline V gene. V trimming: 4 bases; J trimming: 6 bases; junction bases outside the gene matches: 6. Time point given: persistent/refractory GD, antithyroid drugs over 5 years with positive TRAb. There was RNA extracted from PBMCs, and the TCR library was made from it. As concerns this clonotype: Its antigen is currently unknown.

TCR beta libraries were built with iRepertoire HTBI primers and Arm-PCR of CDR3 regions. Each CDR3 protein gets one entry after TCRdb re-called the multiplex PCR reads with MiXCR. The table lists roughly 400,000 distinct CDR3 sequences, less than 25% of them singletons. The origin of this receptor is a female donor with Graves disease. V usage is TRBV28 and J usage is TRBJ1-1; the match to TRBD1 covers 9 bases. The sequences come from peripheral blood mononuclear cells (PBMCs), collected when the disease was refractory, from a patient treated with antithyroid drugs. The CDR3 DNA reads as TGTGCCAGCAGTTCGGGGACAGGGAAGGCTGAAGCTTTCTTT. This codes for CASSSGTGKAEAFF.